Reported below is one TCR beta chain. The junction departs from the called germline gene at one end, perhaps through a read error. The entry originates in a study of blood T cell repertoires in COVID-19. The wider study: Specimens from acute and convalescent COVID-19 originated in the United States, Italy and Spain. PBMCs, B-cell-depleted T cells, or T cells were the source of the cDNA or gDNA that made up the material.

Per the authors' pipeline: Reference gene primer amplification yielded estimated nucleated cell counts. Clones were sequenced by immunoSEQ multiplex PCR, and TCRdb holds only the in-frame ones, with some missing. V and J calls and clone size are given by that table; D and trimming were obtained from the DNA. The table has about 99,000 clones, less than 85% seen once. CDR3 size: 15 residues. Germline V lookup: CDR1 SGHRS, CDR2 YFSETQ. Specimen: peripheral blood. The chain combines TRBV5-1 with TRBJ1-1, with a possible D match to TRBD1 (6 bases). This clonotype was obtained from an elderly woman with active or convalescent COVID-19. The CDR3 DNA reads as TGTGCCAGCAGCTCCGGACAGCTCATGAACACTGAAGCTTTCTTT. Its protein is CASSSGQLMNTEAFF.